Listed below are T cell receptor beta chains from one sample, sequenced in a study of T-cell reconstitution after alpha-beta-depleted transplantation in children. TCRdb analysed the PCR reads with MiXCR anew, one entry per CDR3 protein. Here the sample spans hundreds of thousands of distinct CDR3 sequences, 18% being singletons. Sequencing was performed on PBMCs from the stem cell graft donor, taken from the stem cell graft. The receptors were sampled from a human donor who donated a stem cell graft to a child with acute lymphoblastic leukemia. The CDR3 runs from the conserved cysteine through the conserved F or W. D genes are given only for firm matches. Clone sizes are given selectively: once, few, many, or a class where the clone is expanded.

d_gene	abundance	j_gene	v_gene	CDR3aa	CDR3nt
.	few	TRBJ2-7	TRBV5-4	CASSGMYEQYF	TGTGCCAGCAGCGGCATGTACGAGCAGTACTTC
.	.	TRBJ2-3	TRBV24-1	CATSDLQGGGPVDTQYF	TGTGCCACCAGTGATTTGCAGGGAGGCGGCCCAGTGGATACGCAGTATTTT
.	few	TRBJ1-5	TRBV20-1	CSARDNDYSNQPQHF	TGCAGTGCTAGAGACAACGACTATAGCAATCAGCCCCAGCATTTT
.	few	TRBJ1-5	TRBV15	CATSRDRSPSNQPQHF	TGTGCCACCAGCAGAGATCGTTCCCCGAGCAATCAGCCCCAGCATTTT
.	.	TRBJ1-5	TRBV19	CASSIDGGPGLNQPQHF	TGTGCCAGTAGTATAGACGGTGGGCCAGGGCTCAATCAGCCCCAGCATTTT
.	few	TRBJ2-7	TRBV20-1	CSASWGLFLDEQYF	TGCAGTGCTAGTTGGGGTCTTTTTTTAGACGAGCAGTACTTC
TRBD2	.	TRBJ2-3	TRBV12-3/TRBV12-4	CASSFRREGTDTQYF	TGTGCCAGCAGTTTCAGGCGGGAGGGCACAGATACGCAGTATTTT
.	.	TRBJ2-7	TRBV7-9	CASSLPDWTSYEQYF	TGTGCCAGCAGCTTACCCGACTGGACCTCCTACGAGCAGTACTTC
TRBD2	.	TRBJ2-1	TRBV20-1	CSARLGTDPGLAGGNEQFF	TGCAGTGCCAGACTCGGGACCGATCCGGGACTAGCGGGAGGAAATGAGCAGTTCTTC
.	few	TRBJ2-2	TRBV10-2	CASSRVTGELFF	TGCGCCAGCAGCAGGGTCACCGGGGAGCTGTTTTTT
TRBD1	few	TRBJ2-7	TRBV29-1	CSVVGQGTYEQYF	TGCAGCGTTGTGGGACAGGGGACCTACGAGCAGTACTTC
TRBD1	.	TRBJ1-5	TRBV7-6	CASSLGTEYNQPQHF	TGTGCCAGCAGCCTCGGGACAGAATACAATCAGCCCCAGCATTTT
TRBD2	.	TRBJ2-7	TRBV3-1	CASSQTSVAYEQYF	TGTGCCAGCAGCCAAACTAGCGTGGCCTACGAGCAGTACTTC
TRBD1	.	TRBJ2-1	TRBV6-1	CASRDRARDEQFF	TGTGCCAGCAGGGACAGGGCCCGCGATGAGCAGTTCTTC
TRBD2	.	TRBJ2-7	TRBV11-2	CASSRLGLAGNYEQYF	TGTGCCAGCAGCAGACTAGGACTAGCGGGGAACTACGAGCAGTACTTC
TRBD1	.	TRBJ1-1	TRBV3-1	CASSGDRGLETEAFF	TGTGCCAGCAGCGGGGACAGGGGGCTCGAGACTGAAGCTTTCTTT
TRBD1	.	TRBJ1-1	TRBV7-2	CASSLHFAGGTEAFF	TGTGCCAGCAGCTTACATTTTGCAGGGGGCACTGAAGCTTTCTTT
.	.	TRBJ2-5	TRBV9	CASSVATGGSQETQYF	TGTGCCAGCAGCGTAGCTACTGGTGGCTCCCAAGAGACCCAGTACTTC
.	.	TRBJ1-3	TRBV12-3/TRBV12-4	CASSLRLRVRNTIYF	TGTGCCAGCAGTTTGAGGCTCAGGGTTCGAAACACCATATATTTT
.	.	TRBJ2-1	TRBV9	CASSVGGGGGFGNEQFF	TGTGCCAGCAGCGTAGGAGGAGGGGGAGGGTTCGGCAATGAGCAGTTCTTC
.	.	TRBJ2-7	TRBV12-5	CASGLGVYEQYF	TGTGCTAGTGGTTTGGGGGTATACGAGCAGTACTTC
.	few	TRBJ1-2	TRBV5-6	CASSSGAGYTF	TGTGCCAGCAGCTCAGGGGCCGGCTACACCTTC
TRBD1	many	TRBJ1-2	TRBV12-3/TRBV12-4	CASSPQGTGYGYTF	TGTGCCAGCAGCCCCCAAGGGACAGGGTATGGCTACACCTTC
.	.	TRBJ2-1	TRBV19	CASSPSSASYNEQFF	TGTGCCAGTAGTCCTTCAAGTGCCAGCTACAATGAGCAGTTCTTC
.	many	TRBJ1-2	TRBV29-1	CSVYLPGTYGYTF	TGCAGCGTTTATTTGCCAGGGACCTATGGCTACACCTTC
TRBD2	few	TRBJ2-1	TRBV4-1	CASSQDLGGLAFNEQFF	TGCGCCAGCAGCCAAGATCTAGGGGGACTAGCCTTTAATGAGCAGTTCTTC
.	.	TRBJ2-7	TRBV5-1	CASSLKGPPLYEQYF	TGCGCCAGCAGCTTGAAGGGACCACCTCTGTACGAGCAGTACTTC
.	few	TRBJ1-2	TRBV7-2	CASSLVEGYGYTF	TGTGCCAGCAGCTTAGTAGAAGGTTATGGCTACACCTTC
.	few	TRBJ2-7	TRBV7-6	CASSVGGGKQLYEQYF	TGTGCCAGCAGCGTAGGGGGGGGAAAACAACTCTACGAGCAGTACTTC
.	few	TRBJ2-5	TRBV6-2/TRBV6-3	CASSPSDTRGWVRRGFQETQYF	TGTGCCAGCAGTCCGAGCGACACCCGGGGGTGGGTGCGACGGGGCTTCCAAGAGACCCAGTACTTC
.	few	TRBJ2-1	TRBV6-2/TRBV6-3	CASRLDGSLYNEQFF	TGTGCCAGCAGACTTGATGGGAGTCTCTACAATGAGCAGTTCTTC
.	few	TRBJ2-7	TRBV16	CASSQQGIPYEQYF	TGTGCCAGCAGCCAACAGGGGATCCCCTACGAGCAGTACTTC
TRBD1	few	TRBJ1-1	TRBV18	CASSPRTGVNTEAFF	TGTGCCAGCTCACCAAGAACAGGGGTGAACACTGAAGCTTTCTTT
.	few	TRBJ2-5	TRBV19	CASSIRAGKETQYF	TGTGCCAGTAGTATAAGGGCAGGGAAAGAGACCCAGTACTTC
TRBD1	many	TRBJ2-7	TRBV5-1	CASRRGQGPYEQYF	TGCGCCAGCAGGAGGGGACAGGGTCCCTACGAGCAGTACTTC
TRBD2	.	TRBJ2-1	TRBV29-1	CSVEEGGWDEQFF	TGCAGCGTTGAAGAGGGGGGGTGGGATGAGCAGTTCTTC